Listed here are 10 T cell receptor beta chains from one sample, sequenced in a study of post-analysis software for immune sequencing data. General observations from the study: Included in a set of roughly five TRBV segments more frequent in patients than controls were TRBV5-6, TRBV5-1 and TRBV20-1.

No antigen is known for these receptors. TCR beta cDNA libraries had unique molecular identifiers. TCRdb re-called the PCR reads through MiXCR, storing one row per CDR3 protein. The sample has roughly 870,000 distinct CDR3 sequences; roughly half are singletons. Source material: blood. The source is a girl aged 5-17 years with multiple sclerosis.

The chain carries TRBV2 and TRBJ1-2; TRBD1 aligns across 11 bases. Germline V gene data show CDR1 as SNHLY and CDR2 as FYNNEI. The V segment lost 7 bases and the J segment 8 bases; nucleotides outside the gene matches: 12. The CDR3 runs 15 residues. The CDR3 region has the DNA TGTGCCAGCATGGGGAACGGACAGGGGGCTTACGGCTACACCTTC. It is translated as CASMGNGQGAYGYTF.

The chain is built from TRBV4-1 and TRBJ2-5; unclear D gene. This CDR3 has 15 amino acids. Per germline, CDR1 MGHRA and CDR2 YSYEKL. Trimming left V 3 bases short and J 5 bases short, with 16 bases between. CDR3 sequence (DNA): TGCGCCAGCAGCCATCGGAAGGGAACGGAGGAGACCCAGTACTTC. It specifies CASSHRKGTEETQYF.

This chain joins TRBV5-1 and TRBJ2-1, with unresolved D. Trimming took 4 bases from V and 3 from J, leaving 8 bases between them. Germline CDR1 is SGHRS and CDR2 is YFSETQ. This CDR3 comprises 13 residues. This CDR3 is CASSPEVYNEQFF. The CDR3 region has the DNA TGCGCCAGCAGCCCGGAAGTCTACAATGAGCAGTTCTTC.

The table lists this clonotype with a count of one. The chain carries TRBV29-1 and TRBJ2-7, with D perhaps matching TRBD1 (5 bases). This CDR3 region has 14 residues. V was pared by 2 bases and J by 2 bases, with 13 bases between. CDR1 SQVTM and CDR2 ANQGSEA come from the germline V gene. In nucleotides, the CDR3 is TGCAGCGTTGAATTTATAGGGGTTCCCTACGAGCAGTACTTC. This translates into CSVEFIGVPYEQYF.

This clonotype was counted once. The chain recombines TRBV20-1 with TRBJ1-1; tentatively, D is TRBD1 (5 bases). CDR1 and CDR2 (germline): DFQATT, SNEGSKA (reference sequence). CDR3 length: 12 residues. V lost 8 bases to trimming and J lost 4 bases, with 14 bases between them. CDR3 nucleotide sequence: TGCAGTACCCTCCAGGGCGTCACTGAAGCTTTCTTT. It encodes CSTLQGVTEAFF.

This clonotype was picked up a small number of times. The chain uses TRBV10-3 and TRBJ2-1; no firm D call. CDR1 is ENHRY and CDR2 is SYGVKD in the germline V gene. There are 15 residues in the CDR3. Trimming took 7 bases from V and 0 from J, leaving 13 bases between them. The CDR3 loop reads CAIKIAEPSYNEQFF. The CDR3 DNA sequence: TGTGCCATCAAGATCGCCGAGCCCTCCTACAATGAGCAGTTCTTC.

The V gene is TRBV2, the J gene TRBJ2-1; a possible D gene is TRBD1 (6 bases). V lost 1 base and J 8 bases, leaving 9 bases between the germline ends. The CDR3 totals 13 residues. Germline CDR1 is SNHLY and CDR2 is FYNNEI. CDR3 nucleotide sequence: TGTGCCAGCAGTGAAGAACAGGGCTATGAGCAGTTCTTC. It is translated as CASSEEQGYEQFF.

The V and J genes are TRBV6-1 and TRBJ2-7; TRBD2 matches at 9 bases. The germline V gene encodes CDR1 MNHNS and CDR2 SASEGT. J lost 7 bases, V lost 6 bases, and 22 bases had no gene match. This CDR3 comprises 18 residues. As DNA, the CDR3 is TGTGCCAGCAGCCCCGGGGGTAGCGGGAGTAGGTTTGCTGTTGAGCAGTACTTC. This sequence encodes CASSPGGSGSRFAVEQYF.

This chain links TRBV18 with TRBJ1-6; 12 bases fit TRBD1. In germline, CDR1 is KGHSH, CDR2 LQKENI. CDR3 length: 17 amino acids. The trim removed 1 base at V and 9 bases at J, leaving 7 bases unmatched. CDR3 sequence: CASSPLPGQGASSPLHF. As DNA, the CDR3 is TGTGCCAGCTCACCACTCCCGGGACAGGGGGCAAGTTCACCCCTCCACTTT. Drawing the rest from reference TRBV18 and TRBJ1-6, the complete variable domain is NAGVMQNPRHLVRRRGQEARLRCSPMKGHSHVYWYRQLPEEGLKFMVYLQKENIIDESGMPKERFSAEFPKEGPSILRIQQVVRGDSAAYFCASSPLPGQGASSPLHFGNGTRLTVT.

The V gene is TRBV20-1, the J gene TRBJ2-5; D possibly corresponds to TRBD2 (6 bases). The V and J ends lost 4 bases and 3 bases respectively, with 18 bases between them. Germline loops: CDR1 DFQATT, CDR2 SNEGSKA (reference sequence). The CDR3 is 15 amino acids. CDR3 residues: CSATRLGQDKETQYF. CDR3 in DNA: TGCAGTGCTACCCGACTAGGGCAGGATAAAGAGACCCAGTACTTC.